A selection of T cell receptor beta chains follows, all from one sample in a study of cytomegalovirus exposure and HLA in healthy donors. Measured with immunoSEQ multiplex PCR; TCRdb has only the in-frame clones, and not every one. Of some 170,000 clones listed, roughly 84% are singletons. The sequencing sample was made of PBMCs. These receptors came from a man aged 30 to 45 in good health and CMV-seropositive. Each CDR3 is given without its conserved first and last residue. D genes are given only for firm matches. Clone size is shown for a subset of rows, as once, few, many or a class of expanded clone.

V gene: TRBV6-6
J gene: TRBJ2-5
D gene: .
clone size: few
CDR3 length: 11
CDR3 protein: ASRTRMAETQY

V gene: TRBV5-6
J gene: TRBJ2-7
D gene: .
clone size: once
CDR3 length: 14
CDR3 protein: ASSLGASGSVYEQY

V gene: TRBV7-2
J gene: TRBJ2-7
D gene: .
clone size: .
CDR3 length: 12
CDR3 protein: ASSFAGILGEQY

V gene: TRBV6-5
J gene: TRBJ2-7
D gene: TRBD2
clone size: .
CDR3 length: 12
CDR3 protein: ASSLAGVSPEQY

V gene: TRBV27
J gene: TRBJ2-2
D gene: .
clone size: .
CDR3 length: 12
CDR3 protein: ASSLTRDSGELF

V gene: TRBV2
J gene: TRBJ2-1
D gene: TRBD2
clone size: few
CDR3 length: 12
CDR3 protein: ASSVAGGNNEQF

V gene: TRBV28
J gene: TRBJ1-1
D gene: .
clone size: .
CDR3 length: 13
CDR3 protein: ASSLVVRGGTEAF

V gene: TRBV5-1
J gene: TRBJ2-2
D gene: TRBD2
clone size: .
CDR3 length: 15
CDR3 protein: ASSSRTSGSGTGELF

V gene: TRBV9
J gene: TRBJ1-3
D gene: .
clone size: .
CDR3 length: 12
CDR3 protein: ASSPRVGGNTIY

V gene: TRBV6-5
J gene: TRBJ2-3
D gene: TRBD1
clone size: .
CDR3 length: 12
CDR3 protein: ASWDRGLTDTQY

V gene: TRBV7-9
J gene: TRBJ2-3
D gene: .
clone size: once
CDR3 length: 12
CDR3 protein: ASSFARGQDTQY

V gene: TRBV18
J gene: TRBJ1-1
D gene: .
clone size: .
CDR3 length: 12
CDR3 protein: ASSPGGGGTEAF

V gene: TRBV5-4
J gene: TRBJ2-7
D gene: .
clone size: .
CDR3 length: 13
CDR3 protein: ASSYGQLGTYEQY

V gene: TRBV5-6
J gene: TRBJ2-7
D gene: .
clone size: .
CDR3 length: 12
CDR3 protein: ASSLDRGSYEQY

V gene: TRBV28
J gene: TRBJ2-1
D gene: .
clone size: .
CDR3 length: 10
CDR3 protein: ASSYTGNEQF

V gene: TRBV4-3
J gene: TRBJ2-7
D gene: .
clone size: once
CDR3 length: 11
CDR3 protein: ASSPGTMYEQY

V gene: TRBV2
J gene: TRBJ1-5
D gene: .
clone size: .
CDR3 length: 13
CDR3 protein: ASSEALARGQPQH

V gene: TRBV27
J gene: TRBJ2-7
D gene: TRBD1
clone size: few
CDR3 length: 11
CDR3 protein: ASSWGQGYEQY

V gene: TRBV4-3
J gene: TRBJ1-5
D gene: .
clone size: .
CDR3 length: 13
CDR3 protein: ASSQDFGLNQPQH

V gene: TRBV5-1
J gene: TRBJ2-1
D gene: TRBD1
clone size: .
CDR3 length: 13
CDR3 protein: ASRAGTGAYNEQF

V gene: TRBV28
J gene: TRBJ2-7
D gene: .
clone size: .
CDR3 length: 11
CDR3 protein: ASSPRRGGEQY

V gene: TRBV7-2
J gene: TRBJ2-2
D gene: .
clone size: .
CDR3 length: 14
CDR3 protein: ASPTEGGRYTGELF

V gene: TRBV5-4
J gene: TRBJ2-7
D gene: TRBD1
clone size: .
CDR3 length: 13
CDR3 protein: ASSWGTGLSYEQY

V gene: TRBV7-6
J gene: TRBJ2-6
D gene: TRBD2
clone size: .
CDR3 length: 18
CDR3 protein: ASTTVPPSGGAAGANVLT

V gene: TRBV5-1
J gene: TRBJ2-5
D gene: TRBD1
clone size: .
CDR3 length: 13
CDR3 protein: ASSLGTTGGETQY

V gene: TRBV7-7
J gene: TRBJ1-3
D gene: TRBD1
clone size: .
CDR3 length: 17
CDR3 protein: ASSPPPRDRWSSGNTIY

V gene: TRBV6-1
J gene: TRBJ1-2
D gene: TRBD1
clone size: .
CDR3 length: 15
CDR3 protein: ASSEAYTGGLGYGYT

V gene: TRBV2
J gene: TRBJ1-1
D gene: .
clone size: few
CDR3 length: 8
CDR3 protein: ASAVTEAF

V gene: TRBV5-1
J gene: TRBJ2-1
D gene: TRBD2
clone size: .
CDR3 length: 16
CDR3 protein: ASRGTSGRVWEYNEQF

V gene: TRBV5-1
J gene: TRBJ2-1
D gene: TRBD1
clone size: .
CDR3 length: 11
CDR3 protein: ASSPQGAGEQF

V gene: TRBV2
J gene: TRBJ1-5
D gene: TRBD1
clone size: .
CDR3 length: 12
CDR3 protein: ASSDRGNDQPQH

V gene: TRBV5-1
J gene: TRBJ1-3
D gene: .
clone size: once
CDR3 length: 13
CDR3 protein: ASSPAGSSGNTIY

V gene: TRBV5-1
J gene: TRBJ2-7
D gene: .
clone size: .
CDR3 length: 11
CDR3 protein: ASSSDISYEQY

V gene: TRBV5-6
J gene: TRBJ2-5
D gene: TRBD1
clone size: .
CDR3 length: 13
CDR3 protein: ASSWTGPVVGTQY

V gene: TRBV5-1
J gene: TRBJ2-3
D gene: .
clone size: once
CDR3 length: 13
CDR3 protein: ASSQHGPGTDTQY

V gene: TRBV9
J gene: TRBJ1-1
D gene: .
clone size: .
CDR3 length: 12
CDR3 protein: ASSTGDWGTEAF

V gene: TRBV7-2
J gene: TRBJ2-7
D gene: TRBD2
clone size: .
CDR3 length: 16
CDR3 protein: ASSPSRPKRGESYEQY

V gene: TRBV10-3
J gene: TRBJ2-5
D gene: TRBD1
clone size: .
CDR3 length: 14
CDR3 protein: AISYRDRGIQETQY

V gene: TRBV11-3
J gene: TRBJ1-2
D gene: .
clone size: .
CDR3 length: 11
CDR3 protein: ASSLDTNYGYT

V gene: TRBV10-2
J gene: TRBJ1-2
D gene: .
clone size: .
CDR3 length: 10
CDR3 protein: ASSDGNYGYT

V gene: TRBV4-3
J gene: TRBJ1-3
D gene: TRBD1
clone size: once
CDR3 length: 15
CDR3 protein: ASSQVRWGGQENTIY

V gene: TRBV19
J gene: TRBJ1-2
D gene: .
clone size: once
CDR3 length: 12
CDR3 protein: ASSIGRSNYGYT

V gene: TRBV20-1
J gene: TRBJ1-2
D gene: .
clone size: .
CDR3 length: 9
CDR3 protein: RLGRSGGYT